These 5 T cell receptor beta chains share one sample of origin, sequenced in a study of cytomegalovirus exposure and HLA in healthy donors (dated by TCRdb to between 2016 and 2019). Library construction relied on the immunoSEQ multiplex PCR assay. The multiplex PCR relied on a mix of 60 forward primers for TCR Vbeta segments and 13 reverse primers for TCR Jbeta segments. TCRdb took over this immuneACCESS table, retaining in-frame rearrangements with V and J assigned. Such tables are incomplete; in checked studies, under half of the missing clones stem from an unresolved V gene, and the remainder is unexplained. Here the sample has more than 150,000 clones; roughly 80% occur a single time. The ten largest account for 0.65% of the sample. The sequencing input was PBMCs. These receptors were collected from a boy between 10 and 17 years old in good health and CMV-seronegative.

The V call is TRBV6-1, the J call TRBJ2-3; maybe TRBD2 (5 bases). Between the trimmed V and J ends, which lost 4 bases and 3 bases, there was a span of 11 bases. Germline V gives CDR1 MNHNS, CDR2 SASEGT. The CDR3 consists of 14 residues. CDR3 DNA: TGTGCCAGCAGTGGCCTAGCTGAAACAGATACGCAGTATTTT. Encoded protein: CASSGLAETDTQYF.

The gene calls are TRBV10-3 and TRBJ1-5; 8 positions match TRBD1. The CDR3 totals 15 residues. Trimming took 3 bases from V and 7 from J; bases not matched to a gene: 8. Germline values: CDR1 ENHRY, CDR2 SYGVKD. In DNA, the CDR3 is TGTGCCATCAGTGAAGTCGGACAGGGAGTACAGCCCCAGCATTTT. It yields the protein CAISEVGQGVQPQHF.

The chain couples TRBV4-2 to TRBJ2-7; no firm D call. Deletions cut 1 base from V and 7 bases from J, with 8 bases between. CDR3 size: 12 residues. Germline CDR1 and CDR2: LGHNA and YNFKEQ. The CDR3 nucleotides read TGTGCCAGCAGCCAAGTGGAGAAAGAGCAGTACTTC. As protein: CASSQVEKEQYF.

Concerning this clone itself: The same CDR3 is also encoded by other DNA sequences in this sample. This rearrangement joins TRBV15 to TRBJ2-7; unclear D gene. Per the germline V gene, CDR1 is LNHNV and CDR2 is YYDKDF (reference sequence). This CDR3 contains 15 residues. With 0 bases removed from V and 2 bases from J, the gap between germline ends came to 11 bases. The CDR3 reads CATSRDLADTYEQYF. The CDR3 DNA reads TGTGCCACCAGCAGAGATCTGGCAGATACCTACGAGCAGTACTTC.

The chain recombines TRBV5-4 with TRBJ1-4, with 9 bases fitting TRBD1. The CDR3 covers 16 residues. The germline gives CDR1 SGHNT, CDR2 YYREEE (reference sequence). Trimming removed 0 bases from V and 8 bases from J; junction bases left unmatched: 8. The CDR3 is CASSLGHRGTGEKLFF. Here the CDR3 DNA reads TGTGCCAGCAGCTTGGGACACAGGGGGACAGGGGAAAAACTGTTTTTT.